Presented here are 23 T cell receptor beta chains from one specimen sequenced in a study of blood T cell repertoires in COVID-19. Method: immunoSEQ multiplex PCR; TCRdb's copy keeps in-frame clones and lacks some. The sample records 80,000 or so clones, around three quarters being singletons. Sequencing used peripheral blood. The receptors originated from a woman in her 70s with acute or convalescent COVID-19.

This rearrangement joins TRBV9 to TRBJ1-2, with 9 bases fitting TRBD1. J was trimmed by 6 bases and V by 4 bases; bases with no gene match: 4. The CDR3 extends over 13 amino acids. The germline V gene has CDR1 SGDLS and CDR2 YYNGEE. CDR3 nucleotides: TGTGCCAGCAGCACAGGGGGCGCGAATGGCTACACCTTC. Amino acids: CASSTGGANGYTF.

The chain is built from TRBV7-8 and TRBJ2-5; D may be TRBD1 (5 bases). Germline-derived CDR1 and CDR2 are SGHVS and FQNEAQ. V was trimmed by 3 bases and J by 5 bases, leaving 10 bases between them. CDR3 length: 13 residues. CDR3: CASSFAGLETQYF. The CDR3 DNA follows: TGTGCCAGCAGCTTCGCAGGGTTGGAGACCCAGTACTTC. The whole variable domain, remainder taken from reference TRBV7-8 and TRBJ2-5, is GAGVSQSPRYKVAKRGQDVALRCDPISGHVSLFWYQQALGQGPEFLTYFQNEAQLDKSGLPSDRFFAERPEGSVSTLKIQRTQQEDSAVYLCASSFAGLETQYFGPGTRLLVL.

As concerns this clone: At one boundary the junction diverges from the germline segment, which might be a read error. This rearrangement joins TRBV18 to TRBJ1-5; tentative D call: TRBD1 (6 bases). Germline values: CDR1 KGHSH, CDR2 LQKENI. The CDR3 sequence is 15 residues long. CDR3 DNA sequence: TGTGCCAGCTCACCCCTAGGGACAAGCAAACAGCCCCAGCATTTT. Translated, it gives CASSPLGTSKQPQHF.

The chain links TRBV6-5 to TRBJ1-3; D might be TRBD1 (5 bases). The CDR3 runs to 15 residues. V was trimmed by 5 bases and J by 8 bases, leaving 19 bases between them. Per the germline V gene, CDR1 is MNHEY and CDR2 is SVGAGI. This CDR3 is CASSQNPGPGDTIYF. CDR3 sequence (DNA): TGTGCCAGCAGTCAAAACCCGGGGCCGGGAGACACCATATATTTT.

The rearrangement joins TRBV9 to TRBJ1-1; 7 bases agree with TRBD1. Germline CDR1 is SGDLS and CDR2 is YYNGEE. Trimming cost V 3 bases and J 1 base; bases outside gene matches: 9. The CDR3 extends over 16 amino acids. The CDR3 region is CASSGGDSRSNTEAFF. CDR3 DNA: TGTGCCAGCAGCGGGGGGGACAGCCGTTCGAACACTGAAGCTTTCTTT.

The V gene is TRBV5-1, the J gene TRBJ1-2; a possible D gene is TRBD1 (5 bases). Trimming removed 0 bases from V and 3 bases from J, with 9 bases in between. CDR3 length: 14 amino acids. Looked up from germline, CDR1 is SGHRS and CDR2 is YFSETQ. The CDR3 protein is CASSLVPGDYGYTF. The CDR3 DNA follows: TGCGCCAGCAGCTTGGTCCCGGGGGACTATGGCTACACCTTC.

This chain uses TRBV27 with TRBJ1-6, with 8 bases lining up with TRBD1. J gave up 4 bases and V 7 bases, and 9 bases lay outside the gene matches. There are 16 residues in the CDR3. Germline CDR1 MNHEY, CDR2 SMNVEV (reference sequence). DNA for the CDR3: TGTGCCAGCAAGTCGGACAGGGAGGGATATAATTCACCCCTCCACTTT. Its translation: CASKSDREGYNSPLHF.

The chain employs TRBV9 and TRBJ1-5, with 9 bases fitting TRBD1. This CDR3 region has 15 residues. V shed 3 bases and J 5 bases; nucleotides not matched to a gene: 6. Germline CDR1 and CDR2: SGDLS and YYNGEE. The CDR3 loop reads CASSEGTGIDQPQHF. Here the CDR3 DNA reads TGTGCCAGCAGCGAAGGGACAGGGATCGATCAGCCCCAGCATTTT.

The rearrangement links TRBV5-1 to TRBJ2-4; D possibly corresponds to TRBD2 (6 bases). The CDR3 length is 14 residues. CDR1 and CDR2 from the germline V gene are SGHRS and YFSETQ. Trimming shortened V by 0 bases and J by 5 bases, and 9 bases separated the two germline ends. The CDR3 DNA follows: TGCGCCAGCAGCTTGGGGGGCGGGGAAAACATTCAGTACTTC. It specifies CASSLGGGENIQYF.

V and J are TRBV19 and TRBJ1-5; D remains unclear. CDR1 and CDR2 from the germline V gene are LNHDA and SQIVND (reference sequence). The CDR3 is 14 residues long. Trimming removed 5 bases at V and 5 bases at J, with 13 bases between. Written as DNA, the CDR3 is TGTGCCAGTAGTGCTCTGAGCGTCTATCAGCCCCAGCATTTT. Protein sequence: CASSALSVYQPQHF. Filled out from reference TRBV19 and TRBJ1-5, the complete variable domain reads DGGITQSPKYLFRKEGQNVTLSCEQNLNHDAMYWYRQDPGQGLRLIYYSQIVNDFQKGDIAEGYSVSREKKESFPLTVTSAQKNPTAFYLCASSALSVYQPQHFGDGTRLSIL.

The chain joins TRBV4-3 to TRBJ2-1; D ambiguous. V was shortened by 0 bases and J by 1 base, with 13 bases between the two germline ends. This CDR3 is built from 17 residues. Per the germline V gene, CDR1 is LGHNA and CDR2 is YSLEER. The CDR3 DNA reads TGCGCCAGCAGCCAAGACGGTCTTCGGCGGTCCTACAATGAGCAGTTCTTC. Translated: CASSQDGLRRSYNEQFF.

V gene TRBV4-3 combines with J gene TRBJ2-7, with TRBD1 identical over 10 bases. The CDR3 extends over 15 amino acids. With 1 base clipped from V and 0 bases from J, the junction kept 0 bases outside the gene matches. Germline CDR1 is LGHNA and CDR2 is YSLEER. CDR3 coding DNA: TGCGCCAGCAGCCAAGGGACAGGGGGCTCCTACGAGCAGTACTTC. Translated: CASSQGTGGSYEQYF.

This clone occurred a few times. V and J are TRBV9 and TRBJ1-1, with D unclear. This CDR3 is 16 amino acids long. Trimming removed 4 bases from V and 1 base from J, with 17 bases in between. Germline-derived CDR1 and CDR2 are SGDLS and YYNGEE. In nucleotides, the CDR3 is TGTGCCAGCAGCCTCAGCCTACACCGGGGGAACACTGAAGCTTTCTTT. Translation gives CASSLSLHRGNTEAFF. Drawing the rest from reference TRBV9 and TRBJ1-1, the complete variable domain is DSGVTQTPKHLITATGQRVTLRCSPRSGDLSVYWYQQSLDQGLQFLIQYYNGEERAKGNILERFSAQQFPDLHSELNLSSLELGDSALYFCASSLSLHRGNTEAFFGQGTRLTVV.

This chain links TRBV15 with TRBJ1-2; D perhaps matches TRBD1 (6 bases). The germline CDR1 and CDR2 sequences are LNHNV and YYDKDF (reference sequence). The CDR3 totals 14 residues. V lost 5 bases and J 4 bases, leaving 14 bases between the germline ends. This CDR3 reads CATSSLQDSYGYTF. The CDR3 coding sequence is TGTGCCACCAGCTCTCTCCAGGACAGCTATGGCTACACCTTC.

V and J are TRBV27 and TRBJ2-1; TRBD1 matches 9 bases. This CDR3 contains 16 residues. The V gene's germline CDR1 is MNHEY and CDR2 SMNVEV (reference sequence). The junction had 3 bases not matched to a gene; V was cut back by 0 bases and J by 3 bases. CDR3 nucleotide sequence: TGTGCCAGCAGTTTATCCGGGACAGGGTACTACAATGAGCAGTTCTTC. Encoded protein: CASSLSGTGYYNEQFF.

V usage is TRBV11-2 and J usage is TRBJ2-1; a weak D match, TRBD2 (6 bases). Trimming removed 0 bases from V and 2 bases from J, with 11 bases in between. This CDR3 contains 16 residues. Germline CDR1 reads SGHAT; CDR2 reads FQNNGV. In DNA, the CDR3 is TGTGCCAGCAGCTTAGATCCGGGGGTCGCCTACAATGAGCAGTTCTTC. The encoded protein is CASSLDPGVAYNEQFF.

The chain links TRBV19 to TRBJ2-5, with 10 bases lining up with TRBD1. The V gene end was trimmed by 5 bases and the J gene end by 6 bases; junction bases not matched to a gene: 6. The CDR3 is 14 residues long. Looked up from germline, CDR1 is LNHDA and CDR2 is SQIVND (reference sequence). Written as DNA, the CDR3 is TGTGCCAGTAGTCCGACAGGGGGCGCACAGACCCAGTACTTC. This gives the protein CASSPTGGAQTQYF.

The chain couples TRBV20-1 to TRBJ2-2, with D perhaps TRBD2 (6 bases). Trimming pared 3 bases from V and 9 bases from J, leaving 8 bases between. Germline loops: CDR1 DFQATT, CDR2 SNEGSKA (reference sequence). This CDR3 spans 11 amino acids. The CDR3 nucleotides read TGCAGTGCTAGGGGACTGAGGGAGCTGTTTTTT. It translates to CSARGLRELFF.

This chain links TRBV2 with TRBJ1-4; 7 nucleotides agree with TRBD1. V shed 10 bases and J 0 bases; nucleotides not matched to a gene: 8. Germline loops: CDR1 SNHLY, CDR2 FYNNEI. This CDR3 is built from 15 residues. CDR3 amino acids: CAKGTENATNEKLFF. DNA of the CDR3: TGTGCCAAGGGGACAGAGAATGCAACTAATGAAAAACTGTTTTTT.

The CDR3 DNA follows: TGTGCCAGCAGTCGACAACGACAGGGGAGCTCTGGAAACACCATATATTTT. Translating gives CASSRQRQGSSGNTIYF. J is TRBJ1-3 and V is TRBV6-6; 8 bases align to TRBD1. The CDR3 extends over 17 amino acids. Losses at the gene ends were 5 bases for V and 0 bases for J; bases not matched to a gene: 9. Germline CDR1 reads MNHNY; CDR2 reads SVGAGI (reference sequence).

V usage is TRBV19 and J usage is TRBJ2-3; 7 nucleotides match TRBD2. Germline V CDR1 and CDR2: LNHDA, SQIVND (reference sequence). After removal of 7 bases from V and 5 bases from J, the junction contained 15 bases not matched to a gene. This CDR3 region has 16 residues. The chain's CDR3 is CASNAQGAGKGDTQYF. In nucleotides, the CDR3 is TGTGCCAGTAACGCCCAAGGAGCGGGGAAGGGAGATACGCAGTATTTT.

The V call is TRBV4-3, the J call TRBJ1-1; the D gene is possibly TRBD1 (6 bases). The length of the CDR3 is 13 residues. CDR1 is LGHNA and CDR2 is YSLEER in the germline V gene. V shed 1 base and J shed 7 bases, with 10 bases lying between them. CDR3 in DNA: TGCGCCAGCAGCCAAGCGACAGGCGATGAAGCTTTCTTT. The encoded protein is CASSQATGDEAFF.

This chain joins TRBV4-1 and TRBJ1-2; TRBD1 matches 9 bases. This CDR3 contains 15 residues. CDR1 is MGHRA, CDR2 YSYEKL, per germline. The junction had 5 bases not matched to a gene; V was cut back by 1 base and J by 5 bases. The CDR3 DNA reads TGCGCCAGCAGCCAAGCCGGGACAGGGCGGTATGGCTACACCTTC. This gives the protein CASSQAGTGRYGYTF.